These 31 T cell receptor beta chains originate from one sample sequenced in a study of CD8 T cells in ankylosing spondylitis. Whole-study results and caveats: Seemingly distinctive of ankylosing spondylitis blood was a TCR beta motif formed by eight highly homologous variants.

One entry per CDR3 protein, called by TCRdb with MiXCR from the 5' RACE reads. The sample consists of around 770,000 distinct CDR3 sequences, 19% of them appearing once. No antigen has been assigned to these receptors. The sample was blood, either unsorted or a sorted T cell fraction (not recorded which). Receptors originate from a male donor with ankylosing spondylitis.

DNA for the CDR3: TGTGCCAGCAGCAACGAAGGGCGGTTCTACGAGCAGTACTTC. Protein sequence: CASSNEGRFYEQYF. The V and J genes are TRBV5-4 and TRBJ2-7; D remains unclear. Trimming stripped 4 bases from V and 3 bases from J, with 14 bases between. Per germline, CDR1 SGHNT and CDR2 YYREEE (reference sequence). This CDR3 is built from 14 residues.

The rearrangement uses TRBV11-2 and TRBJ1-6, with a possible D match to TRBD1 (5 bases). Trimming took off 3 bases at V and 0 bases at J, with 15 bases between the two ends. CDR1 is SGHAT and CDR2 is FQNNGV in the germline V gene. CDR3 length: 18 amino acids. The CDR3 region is CASSLLRGGSSYNSPLHF. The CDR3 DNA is TGTGCCAGCAGCTTGTTGCGGGGCGGGAGCTCCTATAATTCACCCCTCCACTTT. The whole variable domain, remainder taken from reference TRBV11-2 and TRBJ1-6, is EAGVAQSPRYKIIEKRQSVAFWCNPISGHATLYWYQQILGQGPKLLIQFQNNGVVDDSQLPKDRFSAERLKGVDSTLKIQPAKLEDSAVYLCASSLLRGGSSYNSPLHFGNGTRLTVT.

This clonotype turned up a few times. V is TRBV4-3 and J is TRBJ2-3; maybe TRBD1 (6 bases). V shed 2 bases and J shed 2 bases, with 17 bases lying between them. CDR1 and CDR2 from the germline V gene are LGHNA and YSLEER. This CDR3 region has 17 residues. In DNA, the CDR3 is TGCGCCAGCAGCCAACATCACCGGGACATTCCCACAGATACGCAGTATTTT. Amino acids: CASSQHHRDIPTDTQYF.

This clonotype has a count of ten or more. CDR3 sequence reads: CASSFSAGGDTEAFF. The CDR3 DNA is TGTGCCAGCAGCTTTTCAGCAGGGGGGGACACTGAAGCTTTCTTT. The chain combines TRBV7-9 with TRBJ1-1; TRBD1 matches at 7 bases. This CDR3 has 15 amino acids. Trimming at V came to 3 bases and at J to 3 bases, leaving 7 bases not matched to a gene. Per the germline V gene, CDR1 is SEHNR and CDR2 is FQNEAQ (reference sequence).

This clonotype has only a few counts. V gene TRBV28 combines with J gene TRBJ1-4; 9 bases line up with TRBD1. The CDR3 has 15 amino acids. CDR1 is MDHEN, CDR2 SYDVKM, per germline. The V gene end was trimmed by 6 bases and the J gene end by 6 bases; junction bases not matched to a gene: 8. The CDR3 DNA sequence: TGTGCCAGCAGCCTCTCGGGACAGGGCGATGAAAAACTGTTTTTT. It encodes CASSLSGQGDEKLFF.

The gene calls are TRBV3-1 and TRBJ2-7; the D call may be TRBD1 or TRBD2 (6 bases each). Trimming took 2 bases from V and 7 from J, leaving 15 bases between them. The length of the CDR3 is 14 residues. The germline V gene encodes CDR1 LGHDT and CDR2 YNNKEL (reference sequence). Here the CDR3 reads CASSQRGGPWEQYF. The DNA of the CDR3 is TGTGCCAGCAGCCAAAGAGGGGGGCCTTGGGAGCAGTACTTC.

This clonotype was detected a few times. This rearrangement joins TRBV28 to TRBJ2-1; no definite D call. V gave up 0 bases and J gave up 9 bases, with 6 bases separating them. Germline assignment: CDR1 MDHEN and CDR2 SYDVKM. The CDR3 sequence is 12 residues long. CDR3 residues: CASSLWPFEQFF. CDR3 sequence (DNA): TGTGCCAGCAGTTTATGGCCCTTTGAGCAGTTCTTC.

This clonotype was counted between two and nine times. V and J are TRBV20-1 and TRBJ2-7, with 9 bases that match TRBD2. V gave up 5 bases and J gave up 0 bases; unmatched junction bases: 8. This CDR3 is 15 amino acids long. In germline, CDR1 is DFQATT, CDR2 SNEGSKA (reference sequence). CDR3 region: CSAGGSGGFSYEQYF. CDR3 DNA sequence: TGCAGTGCTGGGGGTAGCGGGGGTTTCTCCTACGAGCAGTACTTC.

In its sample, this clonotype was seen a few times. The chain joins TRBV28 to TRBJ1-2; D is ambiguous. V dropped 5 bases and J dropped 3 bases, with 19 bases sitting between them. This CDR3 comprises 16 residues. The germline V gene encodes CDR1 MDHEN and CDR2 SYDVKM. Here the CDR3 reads CASSPYPHWLDYGYTF. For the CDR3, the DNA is TGTGCCAGCAGTCCTTACCCCCACTGGTTGGACTATGGCTACACCTTC.

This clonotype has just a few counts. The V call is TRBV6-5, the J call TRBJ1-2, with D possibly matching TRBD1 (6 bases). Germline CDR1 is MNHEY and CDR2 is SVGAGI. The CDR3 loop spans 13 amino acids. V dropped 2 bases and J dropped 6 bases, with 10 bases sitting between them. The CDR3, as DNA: TGTGCCAGCAGTTACGGGGGCTACGATGGCTACACCTTC. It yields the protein CASSYGGYDGYTF.

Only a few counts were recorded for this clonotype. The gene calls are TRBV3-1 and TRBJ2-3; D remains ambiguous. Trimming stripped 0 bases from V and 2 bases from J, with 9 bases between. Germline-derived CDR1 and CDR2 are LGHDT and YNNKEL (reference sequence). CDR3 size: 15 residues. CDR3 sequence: CASSQEGLLTDTQYF. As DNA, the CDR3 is TGTGCCAGCAGCCAAGAGGGCCTTCTCACAGATACGCAGTATTTT.

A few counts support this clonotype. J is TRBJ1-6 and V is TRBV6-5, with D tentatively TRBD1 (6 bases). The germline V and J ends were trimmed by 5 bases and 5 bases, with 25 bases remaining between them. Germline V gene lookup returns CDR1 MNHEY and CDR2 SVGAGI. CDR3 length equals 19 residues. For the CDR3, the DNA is TGTGCCAGCAGTATACTACCGCCCGGGGGGGGCGTTAATAATTCACCCCTCCACTTT. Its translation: CASSILPPGGGVNNSPLHF.

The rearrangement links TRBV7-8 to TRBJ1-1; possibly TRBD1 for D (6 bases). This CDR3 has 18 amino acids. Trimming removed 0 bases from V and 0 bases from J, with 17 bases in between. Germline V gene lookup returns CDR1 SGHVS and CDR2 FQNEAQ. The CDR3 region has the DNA TGTGCCAGCAGCTTAGCGAGGGGACAAAATCCCATGAACACTGAAGCTTTCTTT. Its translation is CASSLARGQNPMNTEAFF.

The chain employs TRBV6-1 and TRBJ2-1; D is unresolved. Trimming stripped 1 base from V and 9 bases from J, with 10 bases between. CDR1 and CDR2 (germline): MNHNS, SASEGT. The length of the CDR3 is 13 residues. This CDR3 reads CASSEVVSAEQFF. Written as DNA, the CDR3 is TGTGCCAGCAGTGAAGTTGTCAGCGCTGAGCAGTTCTTC.

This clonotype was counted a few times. The CDR3 reads CASSYTFWTSGDLYEQYF. CDR3 nucleotides: TGTGCCAGCAGTTACACTTTTTGGACTAGCGGGGACCTCTACGAGCAGTACTTC. V gene TRBV6-2 or TRBV6-3 combines with J gene TRBJ2-7, with TRBD2 matching 12 bases. The CDR3 has 18 residues. Germline CDR1 MNHEY, CDR2 SVGEGT. The trim removed 2 bases at V and 3 bases at J, leaving 11 bases unmatched.

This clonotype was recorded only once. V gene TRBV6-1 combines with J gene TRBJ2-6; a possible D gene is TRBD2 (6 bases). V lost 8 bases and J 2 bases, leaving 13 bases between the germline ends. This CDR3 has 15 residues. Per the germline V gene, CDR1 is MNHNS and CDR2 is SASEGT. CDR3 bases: TGTGCCAGCTCGCGGGAAGGGACTGGGGCCAACGTCCTGACTTTC. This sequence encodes CASSREGTGANVLTF.

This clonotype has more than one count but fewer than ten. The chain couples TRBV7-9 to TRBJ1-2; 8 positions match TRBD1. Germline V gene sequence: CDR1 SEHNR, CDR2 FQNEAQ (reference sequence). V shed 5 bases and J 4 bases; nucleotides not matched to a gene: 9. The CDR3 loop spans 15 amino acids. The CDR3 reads CASSTTGALTYGYTF. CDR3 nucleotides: TGTGCCAGCAGCACGACAGGGGCATTAACCTATGGCTACACCTTC.

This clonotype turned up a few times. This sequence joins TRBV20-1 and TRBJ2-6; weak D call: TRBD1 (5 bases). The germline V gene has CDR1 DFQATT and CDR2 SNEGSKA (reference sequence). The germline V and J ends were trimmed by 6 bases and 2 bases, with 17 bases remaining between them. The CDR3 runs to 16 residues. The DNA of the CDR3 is TGCAGTGCCGAAGCTCAGGGAATACCTGGGGCCAACGTCCTGACTTTC. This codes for CSAEAQGIPGANVLTF.

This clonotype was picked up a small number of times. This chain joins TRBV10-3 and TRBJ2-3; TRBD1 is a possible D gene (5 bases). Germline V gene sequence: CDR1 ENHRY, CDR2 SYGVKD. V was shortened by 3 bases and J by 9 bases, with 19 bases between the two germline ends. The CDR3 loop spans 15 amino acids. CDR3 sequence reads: CAISDSLEGVGTQYF. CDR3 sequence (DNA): TGTGCCATCAGTGACTCCTTGGAAGGGGTTGGAACGCAGTATTTT.

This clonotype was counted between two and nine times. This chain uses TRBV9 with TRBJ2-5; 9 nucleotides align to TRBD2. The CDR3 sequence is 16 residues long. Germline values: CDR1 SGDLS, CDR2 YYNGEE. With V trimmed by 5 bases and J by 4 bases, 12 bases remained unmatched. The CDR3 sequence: CASSAGGIAGVETQYF. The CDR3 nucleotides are TGTGCCAGCAGTGCAGGGGGGATAGCGGGAGTAGAGACCCAGTACTTC. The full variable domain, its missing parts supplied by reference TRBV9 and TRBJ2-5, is DSGVTQTPKHLITATGQRVTLRCSPRSGDLSVYWYQQSLDQGLQFLIQYYNGEERAKGNILERFSAQQFPDLHSELNLSSLELGDSALYFCASSAGGIAGVETQYFGPGTRLLVL.

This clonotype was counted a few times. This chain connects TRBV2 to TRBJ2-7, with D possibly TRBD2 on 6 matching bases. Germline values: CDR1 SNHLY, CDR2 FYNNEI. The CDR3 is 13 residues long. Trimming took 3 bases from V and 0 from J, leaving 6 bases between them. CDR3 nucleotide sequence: TGTGCCAGCAGTGAGGACTACTCCTACGAGCAGTACTTC. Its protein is CASSEDYSYEQYF.

CDR3 amino acids: CARNGDSQKMNTEAFF. The CDR3 nucleotides are TGTGCCAGGAATGGGGACAGCCAGAAAATGAACACTGAAGCTTTCTTT. This chain links TRBV2 with TRBJ1-1; 7 bases match TRBD1. Germline-derived CDR1 and CDR2 are SNHLY and FYNNEI. V shed 9 bases, J shed 0 bases, and the junction held 13 bases outside the gene matches. The CDR3 length is 16 residues.

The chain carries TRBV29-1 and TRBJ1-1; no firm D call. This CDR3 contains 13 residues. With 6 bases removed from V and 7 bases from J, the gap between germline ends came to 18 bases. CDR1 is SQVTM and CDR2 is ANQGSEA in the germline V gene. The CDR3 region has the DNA TGCAGCGTCGGACCCCTTTTTGGCGGTGAAGCTTTCTTT. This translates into CSVGPLFGGEAFF.

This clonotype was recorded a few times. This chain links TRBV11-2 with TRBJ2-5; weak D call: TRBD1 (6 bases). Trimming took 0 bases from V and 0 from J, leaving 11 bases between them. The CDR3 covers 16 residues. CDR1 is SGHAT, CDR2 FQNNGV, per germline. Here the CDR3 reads CASSLEGRQDQETQYF. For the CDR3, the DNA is TGTGCCAGCAGCTTAGAGGGGAGACAGGACCAAGAGACCCAGTACTTC.

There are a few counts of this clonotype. The CDR3, as DNA: TGTGCCATCAGCGAAAGCGATTACACCGGGGAGCTGTTTTTT. This gives the protein CAISESDYTGELFF. The chain couples TRBV10-3 to TRBJ2-2; D unclear. V dropped 6 bases and J dropped 3 bases, with 11 bases sitting between them. The length of the CDR3 is 14 residues. Germline CDR1 reads ENHRY; CDR2 reads SYGVKD.

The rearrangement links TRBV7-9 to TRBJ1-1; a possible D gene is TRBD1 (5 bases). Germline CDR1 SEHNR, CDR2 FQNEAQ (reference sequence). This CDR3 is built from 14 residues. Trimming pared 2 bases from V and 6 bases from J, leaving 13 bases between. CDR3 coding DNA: TGTGCCAGCAGCTTAAGGGGCGCGGGGGCTGAAGCTTTCTTT. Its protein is CASSLRGAGAEAFF.

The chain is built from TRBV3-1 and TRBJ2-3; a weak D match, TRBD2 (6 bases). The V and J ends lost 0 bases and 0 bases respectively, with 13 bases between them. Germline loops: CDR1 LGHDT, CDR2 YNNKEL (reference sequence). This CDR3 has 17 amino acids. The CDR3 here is CASSQDQPGVSTDTQYF. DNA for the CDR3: TGTGCCAGCAGCCAAGATCAGCCGGGAGTAAGCACAGATACGCAGTATTTT.

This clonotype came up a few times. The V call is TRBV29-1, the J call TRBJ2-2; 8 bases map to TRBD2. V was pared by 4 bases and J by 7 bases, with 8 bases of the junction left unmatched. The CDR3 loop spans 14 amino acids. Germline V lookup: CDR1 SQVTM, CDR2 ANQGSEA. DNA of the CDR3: TGCAGCGTTGCGAGCGGGGGAAGGGTCGGGGAGCTGTTTTTT. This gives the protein CSVASGGRVGELFF.

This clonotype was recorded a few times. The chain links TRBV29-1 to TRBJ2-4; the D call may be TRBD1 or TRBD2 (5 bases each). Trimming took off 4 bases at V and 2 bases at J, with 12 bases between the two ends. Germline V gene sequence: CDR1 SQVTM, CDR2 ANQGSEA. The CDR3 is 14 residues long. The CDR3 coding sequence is TGCAGCGTTGTAGGGGACGCCTCCAAAAACATTCAGTACTTC. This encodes CSVVGDASKNIQYF.

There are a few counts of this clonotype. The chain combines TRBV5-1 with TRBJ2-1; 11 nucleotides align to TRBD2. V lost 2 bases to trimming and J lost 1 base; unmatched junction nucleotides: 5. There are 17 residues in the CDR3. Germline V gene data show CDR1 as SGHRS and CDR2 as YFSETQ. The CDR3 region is CASSLMTSGDSYNEQFF. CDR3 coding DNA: TGCGCCAGCAGCTTAATGACTAGCGGGGATTCCTACAATGAGCAGTTCTTC. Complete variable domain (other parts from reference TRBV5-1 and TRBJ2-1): KAGVTQTPRYLIKTRGQQVTLSCSPISGHRSVSWYQQTPGQGLQFLFEYFSETQRNKGNFPGRFSGRQFSNSRSEMNVSTLELGDSALYLCASSLMTSGDSYNEQFFGPGTRLTVL.

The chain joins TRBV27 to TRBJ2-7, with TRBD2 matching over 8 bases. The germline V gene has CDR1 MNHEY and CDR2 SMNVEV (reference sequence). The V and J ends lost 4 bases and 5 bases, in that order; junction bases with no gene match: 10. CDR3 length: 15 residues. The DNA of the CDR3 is TGTGCCAGCAGTTCGGAGCGGGAGTGGGAGGACGAGCAGTACTTC. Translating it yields CASSSEREWEDEQYF.